This T cell receptor beta chain was profiled in a study of T cells in Graves' hyperthyroidism and ophthalmopathy. Overall study results and limits: Among clonotypes expanded in thyroid above 0.001, most were also found in blood.

TCR beta CDR3 regions were amplified from RNA transcripts. HTBI primers were the set used in a first-round RT-PCR of the TCR CDR3. MiXCR, run by TCRdb on the multiplex PCR reads, gives a single entry per CDR3 protein. The sample holds a few hundred thousand distinct CDR3 sequences, roughly 13% seen once. This clonotype has only a few counts. Its antigen is as yet unknown. Patients affected by ophthalmopathy presented a Clinical Activity Score of at least 3, a NOSPECS grade of at least 4, and disease duration below 3 months. Uncontrolled infection, other autoimmune disease, pregnancy or lactation barred patients from enrollment. The CDR3 contains 13 residues. CDR1 is SGHNT and CDR2 is YYREEE in the germline V gene (reference sequence). The V gene end was trimmed by 1 base and the J gene end by 14 bases; junction bases not matched to a gene: 9.

The chain is built from TRBV5-4 and TRBJ2-1; the match to TRBD2 covers 7 bases. This receptor was obtained from a woman aged 40 to 50 with Graves' ophthalmopathy. The source material was blood. CDR3 region: CASSLSTGGRKFF. The CDR3 DNA reads as TGTGCCAGCAGCTTGAGCACCGGGGGGAGGAAGTTCTTC.